This entry lists 8 T cell receptor beta chains sequenced from one sample in a study of patients and donors after allogeneic stem cell transplantation. TCRdb passed the RT-PCR reads through MiXCR, listing each CDR3 protein once. The sample records about 400,000 distinct CDR3 sequences, 16% being singletons. The sequenced sample consisted of blood, either unsorted or a sorted T cell fraction (not recorded which). The origin of the receptors is a human donor who was either an allogeneic HSCT recipient or a stem cell or donor lymphocyte infusion donor (not recorded which). It is not recorded whose cells these are; they may come from a transplant donor.

There are many counts of this clonotype. This chain joins TRBV5-6 and TRBJ1-5, with 10 bases matching TRBD1. The CDR3 has 16 residues. Unmatched junction bases numbered 2, after V lost 0 bases and J lost 2 bases. The V gene's germline CDR1 is SGHDT and CDR2 YYEEEE. CDR3 amino acids: CASSLAGTGGNQPQHF. The CDR3 nucleotides read TGTGCCAGCAGCTTGGCTGGGACAGGGGGCAATCAGCCCCAGCATTTT.

In this sample, this clonotype turned up many times. V gene TRBV12-3 or TRBV12-4 combines with J gene TRBJ1-2; TRBD1 matches 7 bases. J was trimmed by 6 bases and V by 6 bases; bases with no gene match: 10. The CDR3 is 14 residues long. This chain's CDR3 is CASRRTGTEDGYTF. CDR3 in DNA: TGTGCCAGCAGAAGGACCGGGACAGAGGATGGCTACACCTTC.

This clonotype was recorded a few times. The V gene is TRBV14, the J gene TRBJ1-1; D is perhaps TRBD1 (5 bases). CDR3 length: 16 amino acids. V lost 1 base to trimming and J lost 0 bases, with 12 bases between them. Germline CDR1 reads SGHDN; CDR2 reads FVKESK. Here the CDR3 reads CASSQVRLGVNTEAFF. The DNA of the CDR3 is TGTGCCAGCAGCCAAGTCAGGTTAGGGGTGAACACTGAAGCTTTCTTT.

This clonotype was observed a few times. The genes are TRBV12-3 or TRBV12-4 and TRBJ2-5; the match to TRBD1 covers 10 bases. Trimming removed 6 bases from V and 5 bases from J; junction bases left unmatched: 12. The CDR3 has 16 amino acids. Written as DNA, the CDR3 is TGTGCCAGCAGACCCGCCGGGACAGGGGCCCGTGAGACCCAGTACTTC. As protein: CASRPAGTGARETQYF.

This clonotype was picked up a small number of times. This chain uses TRBV27 with TRBJ2-3; 8 bases align to TRBD2. The germline gives CDR1 MNHEY, CDR2 SMNVEV (reference sequence). The CDR3 totals 18 residues. Trimming at V came to 2 bases and at J to 4 bases, leaving 14 bases not matched to a gene. The CDR3 spells CASSLRPWGGRMSDTQYF. The CDR3, as DNA: TGTGCCAGCAGTTTACGCCCCTGGGGCGGGAGGATGTCAGATACGCAGTATTTT.

The sample holds a few counts of this clonotype. This chain uses TRBV12-3 or TRBV12-4 with TRBJ1-2; 12 nucleotides align to TRBD1. This CDR3 has 14 amino acids. The junction had 7 bases not matched to a gene; V was cut back by 6 bases and J by 8 bases. The CDR3 sequence: CASRRDRGLEGYTF. The CDR3 region has the DNA TGTGCCAGCAGACGGGACAGGGGGCTTGAAGGCTACACCTTC.

This clonotype was seen only a few times. V is TRBV4-2 and J is TRBJ2-5; the D gene is possibly TRBD1 (6 bases). This CDR3 contains 16 residues. The germline V gene encodes CDR1 LGHNA and CDR2 YNFKEQ. The V end lost 1 base, the J end lost 4 bases, and 16 bases lay between the germline ends. In DNA, the CDR3 is TGTGCCAGCAGCCAAGTTGGGGGCAATATGGGAGAGACCCAGTACTTC. It codes for CASSQVGGNMGETQYF.

There are a few counts of this clonotype. The CDR3 protein is CASLTSALAKNIQYF. CDR3 nucleotide sequence: TGTGCCAGCCTTACTAGCGCACTAGCCAAAAACATTCAGTACTTC. The chain links TRBV2 to TRBJ2-4; TRBD2 matches at 7 bases. Germline trimming cut 8 bases from V and 0 bases from J; bases unmatched to any gene: 7. The CDR3 runs 15 residues. The germline V gene has CDR1 SNHLY and CDR2 FYNNEI.